The clone carrying this T cell receptor (beta chain) was found once. What it binds is not known. The data were obtained in a study of lymphopenia after photon versus proton radiotherapy. The data were produced by immunoSEQ multiplex PCR, yet TCRdb's version contains in-frame clones alone and is incomplete. The table lists over 25,000 clones, approximately 90% of them singletons. Study-level findings and limits: Under photons, naive T cells and diversity fell while effector/memory populations rose. A bigger post-nadir fall in TCR diversity correlated inversely with survival time in deceased patients. Oligoclonal CD8+ Temra expansion after nadir drove photon patients' diversity drop.

V lost 8 bases to trimming and J lost 4 bases, with 14 bases between them. The germline gives CDR1 LGHNT, CDR2 FRNRAP. CDR3 size: 13 residues. The source was peripheral blood, collected from a patient treated with proton-based radiotherapy. The clonotype comes from a woman in her sixties with cholangiocarcinoma. Some clones in this sample may be carry-over from other donors' samples. The chain recombines TRBV12-5 with TRBJ1-1, with D maybe TRBD1 (6 bases). The CDR3 region is CASQRGAGTEAFF. CDR3 nucleotides: TGTGCTAGTCAAAGGGGGGCCGGCACTGAAGCTTTCTTT. The full variable domain, with the rest looked up from reference TRBV12-5 and TRBJ1-1, is DARVTQTPRHKVTEMGQEVTMRCQPILGHNTVFWYRQTMMQGLELLAYFRNRAPLDDSGMPKDRFSAEMPDATLATLKIQPSEPRDSAVYFCASQRGAGTEAFFGQGTRLTVV.